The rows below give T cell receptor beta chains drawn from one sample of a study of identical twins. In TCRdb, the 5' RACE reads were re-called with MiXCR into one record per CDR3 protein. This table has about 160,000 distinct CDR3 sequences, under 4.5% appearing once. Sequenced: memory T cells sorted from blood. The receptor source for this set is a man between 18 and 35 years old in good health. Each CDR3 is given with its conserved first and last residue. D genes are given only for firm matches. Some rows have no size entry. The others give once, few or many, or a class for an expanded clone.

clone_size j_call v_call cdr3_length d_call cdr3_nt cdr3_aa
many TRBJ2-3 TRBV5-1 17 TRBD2 TGCGCCAGCAGCAACCCTAGCGGAAGGGGTGGCACAGATACGCAGTATTTT CASSNPSGRGGTDTQYF
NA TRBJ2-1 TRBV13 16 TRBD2 TGTGCCAGCAGCTTCGGTTACCTAGCGGGATTGGGGGAGCAGTTCTTC CASSFGYLAGLGEQFF
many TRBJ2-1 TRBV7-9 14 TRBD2 TGTGCCAGCACCCCTGGGGGAGGGAACAATGAGCAGTTCTTC CASTPGGGNNEQFF
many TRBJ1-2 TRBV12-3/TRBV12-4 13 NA TGTGCCAGCAGTATCAGGGTTGGCTATGGCTACACCTTC CASSIRVGYGYTF
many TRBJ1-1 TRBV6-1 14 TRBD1 TGTGCCAGCAGAAGGGACAGGGGAGGTGCTGAAGCTTTCTTT CASRRDRGGAEAFF
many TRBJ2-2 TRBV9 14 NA TGTGCCAGCAGCGCAGTGATGTTCACCGGGGAGCTGTTTTTT CASSAVMFTGELFF
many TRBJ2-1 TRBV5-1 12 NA TGCGCCAGCTACTGGGCGAACAATGAGCAGTTCTTC CASYWANNEQFF
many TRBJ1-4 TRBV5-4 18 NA TGTGCCCGGGCCCATATTCGGGCCGCGTTACGATATTATGAAAAACTGTTTTTT CARAHIRAALRYYEKLFF
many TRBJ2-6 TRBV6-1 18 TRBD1 TGTGCCAGCAGCAGACCTCAACAGGGGGCGCCCGGGGCCAACGTCCTGACTTTC CASSRPQQGAPGANVLTF
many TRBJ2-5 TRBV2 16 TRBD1 TGTGCCAGCAGTGAAGGCCGGGACAGGGGAGAAGAGACCCAGTACTTC CASSEGRDRGEETQYF
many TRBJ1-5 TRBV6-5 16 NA TGTGCCAGCAGTTCTGAAAAAAGGGGAAGCAATCAGCCCCAGCATTTT CASSSEKRGSNQPQHF
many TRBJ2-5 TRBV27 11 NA TGTGCCAGCAGCTTGATGGAGACCCAGTACTTC CASSLMETQYF
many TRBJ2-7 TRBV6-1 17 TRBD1 TGTGCCAGCAGTATCAACTTCGGACAGGGCTACTCCTACGAGCAGTACTTC CASSINFGQGYSYEQYF
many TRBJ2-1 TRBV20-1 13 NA TGCAGTGCTAAAGACCACGCCTACAATGAGCAGTTCTTC CSAKDHAYNEQFF
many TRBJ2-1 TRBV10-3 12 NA TGTGCCATCAGCCACGGGGACAATGAGCAGTTCTTC CAISHGDNEQFF
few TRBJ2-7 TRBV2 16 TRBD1 TGTGCCAGCAGTGGCCCGACCGGGACAGGGCTCTACGAGCAGTACTTC CASSGPTGTGLYEQYF
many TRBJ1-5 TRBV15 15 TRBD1 TGTGCCACCAGCAGAGGGGACAGGGACTATCAGCCCCAGCATTTT CATSRGDRDYQPQHF
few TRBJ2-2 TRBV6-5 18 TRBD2 TGTGCCAGCAGTTACTCGGGGACTAGCGGGAGCAGCACCGGGGAGCTGTTTTTT CASSYSGTSGSSTGELFF
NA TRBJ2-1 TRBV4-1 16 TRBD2 TGCGCCAGCAGCCGCCCAACTAGCGGGAGAATGAATGAGCAGTTCTTC CASSRPTSGRMNEQFF
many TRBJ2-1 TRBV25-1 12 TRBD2 TGTGCCAGCAACGAAGGGAGGGACGAACTGTTCTTC CASNEGRDELFF
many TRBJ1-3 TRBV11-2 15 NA TGTGCCAGCAGCTTGACACAGGGATATAGAAACACCATATATTTT CASSLTQGYRNTIYF
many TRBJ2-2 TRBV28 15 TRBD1 TGTGCCAGCAGTTTCCAAGGGACAGTAACCGGGGAGCTGTTTTTT CASSFQGTVTGELFF
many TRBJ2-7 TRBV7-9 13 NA TGTGCCAGCAGCTTAGATACTAGTCAGCAGCAGTACTTC CASSLDTSQQQYF
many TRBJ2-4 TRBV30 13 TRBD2 TGTGCCTGGATGATAGCGGGAGGGGGCATTCAGTACTTC CAWMIAGGGIQYF
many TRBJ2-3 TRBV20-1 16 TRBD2 TGCAGTGCTCCTATAGCGGGAGTCGTGGCGACAGATACGCAGTATTTT CSAPIAGVVATDTQYF
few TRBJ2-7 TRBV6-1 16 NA TGTGCCACCAGGAATCCTCTCGCAGGGCTTCCCTACGAGCAGTACTTC CATRNPLAGLPYEQYF
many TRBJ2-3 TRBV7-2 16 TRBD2 TGTGCCAGCAGCTTCGCGGGAGGGGGTCTCTCAGATACGCAGTATTTT CASSFAGGGLSDTQYF
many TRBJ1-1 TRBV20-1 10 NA TGCAGTGCTAGAGAGGGTGAAGCTTTCTTT CSAREGEAFF
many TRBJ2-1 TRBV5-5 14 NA TGTGCCAGCAGCGCCGAAGGGGCTAACAATGAGCAGTTCTTC CASSAEGANNEQFF
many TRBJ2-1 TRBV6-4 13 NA TGTGCCAGCAGGCAAGGTCCCTACAATGAGCAGTTCTTC CASRQGPYNEQFF
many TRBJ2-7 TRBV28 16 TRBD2 TGTGCCAGCAGTACCCCCCTCGCGGGAGGGCCTTACGAGCAGTACTTC CASSTPLAGGPYEQYF
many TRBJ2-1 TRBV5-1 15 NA TGCGCCAGCAGCTTGCCAGCTACAGCCCTCAATGAGCAGTTCTTC CASSLPATALNEQFF
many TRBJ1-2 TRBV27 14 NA TGTGCCAGCAGTTTTGACGGGGGCTTTTCTGGCTACACCTTC CASSFDGGFSGYTF
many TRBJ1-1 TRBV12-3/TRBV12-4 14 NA TGTGCCAGCAGCCTTCGGTTTCGTGACACTGAAGCTTTCTTT CASSLRFRDTEAFF
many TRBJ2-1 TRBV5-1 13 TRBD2 TGCGCCAGCATGGCCCTAGCGGGAAATGAGCAGTTCTTC CASMALAGNEQFF
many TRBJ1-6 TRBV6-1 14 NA TGTGCCAGCTCAATGAGCTCCTATAATTCACCCCTCCACTTT CASSMSSYNSPLHF
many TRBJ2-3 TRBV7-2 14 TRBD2 TGTGCCAGCAGCTTAGCCAGCGGGAGCGATACGCAGTATTTT CASSLASGSDTQYF
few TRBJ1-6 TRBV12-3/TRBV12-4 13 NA TGTGCCAGCAGTATCTTCCCTGATTCACCCCTCCACTTT CASSIFPDSPLHF
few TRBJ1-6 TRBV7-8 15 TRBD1 TGTGCCAGCAGCCCCCTGACAGGGGACAATTCACCCCTCCACTTT CASSPLTGDNSPLHF
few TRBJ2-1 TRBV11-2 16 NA TGTGCCAGCAGCTCTAGGGGTAAGGGGTCATACAATGAGCAGTTCTTC CASSSRGKGSYNEQFF
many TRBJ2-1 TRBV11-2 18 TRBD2 TGTGCCAGCAGCTTAGATGGGACTAGCGGGATTCCTTACAATGAGCAGTTCTTC CASSLDGTSGIPYNEQFF
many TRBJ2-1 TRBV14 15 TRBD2 TGTGCCAGCAGCCAAGATAGCGGGAGGGCCGGGAGGGCGTTCTTC CASSQDSGRAGRAFF
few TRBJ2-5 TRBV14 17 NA TGTGCCAGCAGCCCTAAAACTTGGGGACGGTACCAAGAGACCCAGTACTTC CASSPKTWGRYQETQYF
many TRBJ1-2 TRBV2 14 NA TGTGCCAGCAAAGTCGGGCAGGCAACTTATGGCTACACCTTC CASKVGQATYGYTF
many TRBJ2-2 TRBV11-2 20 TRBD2 TGTGCCAGCAGCTTAGATCGTGTTCCTAGCGGGCGGGTGAACACCGGGGAGCTGTTTTTT CASSLDRVPSGRVNTGELFF
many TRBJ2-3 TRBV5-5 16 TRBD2 TGTGCCAGCAGCTCCCTAGCGGGGATGACCGTCGATACGCAGTATTTT CASSSLAGMTVDTQYF
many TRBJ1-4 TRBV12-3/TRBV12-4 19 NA TGTGCCAGCAGTTTAGACAGCCGTTACGCCAGGGGTAGTAATGAAAAACTGTTTTTT CASSLDSRYARGSNEKLFF
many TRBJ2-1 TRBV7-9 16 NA TGTGCCAGCAGCGGGTCTAGACGGCCACTCTACAATGAGCAGTTCTTC CASSGSRRPLYNEQFF
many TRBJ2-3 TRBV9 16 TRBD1 TGTGCCAGCAGCCCCAGACAGGGGGAAGGGGCAGATACGCAGTATTTT CASSPRQGEGADTQYF
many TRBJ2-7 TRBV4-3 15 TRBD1 TGCGCCAGCAGCCACGGACAGGGGGTTTTCAACGAGCAGTACTTC CASSHGQGVFNEQYF